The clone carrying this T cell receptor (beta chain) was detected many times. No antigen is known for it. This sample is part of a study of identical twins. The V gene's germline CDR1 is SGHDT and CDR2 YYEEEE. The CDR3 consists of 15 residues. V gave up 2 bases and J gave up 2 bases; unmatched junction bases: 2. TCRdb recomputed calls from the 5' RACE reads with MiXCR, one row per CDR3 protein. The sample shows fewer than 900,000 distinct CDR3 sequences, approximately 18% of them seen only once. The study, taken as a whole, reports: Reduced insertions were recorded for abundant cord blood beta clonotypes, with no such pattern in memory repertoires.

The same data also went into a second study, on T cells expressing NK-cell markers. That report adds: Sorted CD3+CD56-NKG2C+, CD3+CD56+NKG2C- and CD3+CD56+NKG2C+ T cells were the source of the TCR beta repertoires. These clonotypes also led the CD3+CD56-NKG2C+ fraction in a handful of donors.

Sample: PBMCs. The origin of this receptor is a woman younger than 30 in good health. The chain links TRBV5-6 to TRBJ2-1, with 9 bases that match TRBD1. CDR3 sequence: CASSFGQGPYNEQFF. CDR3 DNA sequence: TGTGCCAGCAGCTTTGGACAGGGGCCCTACAATGAGCAGTTCTTC. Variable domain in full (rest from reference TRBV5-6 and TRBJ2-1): DAGVTQSPTHLIKTRGQQVTLRCSPKSGHDTVSWYQQALGQGPQFIFQYYEEEERQRGNFPDRFSGHQFPNYSSELNVNALLLGDSALYLCASSFGQGPYNEQFFGPGTRLTVL.